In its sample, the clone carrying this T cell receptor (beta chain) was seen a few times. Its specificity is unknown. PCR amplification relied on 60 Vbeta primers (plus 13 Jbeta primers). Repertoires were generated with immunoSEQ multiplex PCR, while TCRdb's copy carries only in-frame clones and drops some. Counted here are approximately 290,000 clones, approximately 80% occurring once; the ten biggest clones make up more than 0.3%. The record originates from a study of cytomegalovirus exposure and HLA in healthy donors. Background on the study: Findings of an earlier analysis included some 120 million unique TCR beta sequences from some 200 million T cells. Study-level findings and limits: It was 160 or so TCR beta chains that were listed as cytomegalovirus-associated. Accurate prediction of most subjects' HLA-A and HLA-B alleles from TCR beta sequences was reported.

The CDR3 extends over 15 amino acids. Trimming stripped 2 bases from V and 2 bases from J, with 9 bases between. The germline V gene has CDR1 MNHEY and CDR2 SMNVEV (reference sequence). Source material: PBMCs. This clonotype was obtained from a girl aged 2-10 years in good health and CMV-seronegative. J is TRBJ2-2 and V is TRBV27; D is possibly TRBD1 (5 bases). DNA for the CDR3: TGTGCCAGCAGTTTAGGACACCCAAACACCGGGGAGCTGTTTTTT. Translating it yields CASSLGHPNTGELFF.